The 13 T cell receptor beta chains below were found in one sample sequenced in a study of shared clonotypes between healthy human individuals. Some clones are missing from TCRdb's copy, which holds only in-frame ones; the method was immunoSEQ multiplex PCR. This sample has roughly 1,100,000 clones; roughly 75% occur once, and the top ten carry around 1.4%. The sample consisted of memory CD4+ T cells sorted from blood. Indicated subset: CD45RA-negative fraction. These receptors all come from a man aged 18 to 35 in good health.

The chain combines TRBV7-3 with TRBJ2-2; TRBD2 aligns across 8 bases. The V and J ends lost 4 bases and 7 bases, in that order; junction bases with no gene match: 8. The CDR3 runs to 15 residues. Germline-derived CDR1 and CDR2 are SGHTA and FQGTGA. The CDR3 nucleotides read TGTGCCAGCAGCTCACCGGGACTAGAGGGCGGGGAGCTGTTTTTT. Amino acids: CASSSPGLEGGELFF.

The V call is TRBV11-2, the J call TRBJ2-1; 10 nucleotides match TRBD2. The germline V gene has CDR1 SGHAT and CDR2 FQNNGV. V dropped 3 bases and J dropped 2; count of bases not matched to a gene: 4. The CDR3 runs 16 residues. CDR3 nucleotide sequence: TGTGCCAGCAGCTTTAGCGGGGGGCAAACCTACAATGAGCAGTTCTTC. This encodes CASSFSGGQTYNEQFF.

This clone was counted many times. The rearrangement uses TRBV6-1 and TRBJ2-2; D remains ambiguous. Looked up from germline, CDR1 is MNHNS and CDR2 is SASEGT. Trimming removed 3 bases at V and 1 base at J, with 6 bases between. The CDR3 contains 14 residues. CDR3 amino acids: CASSDGGNTGELFF. CDR3 in DNA: TGTGCCAGCAGTGACGGCGGGAACACCGGGGAGCTGTTTTTT.

This clone occurred many times. This chain connects TRBV5-8 to TRBJ2-3; a possible D gene is TRBD2 (6 bases). Trimming left V 3 bases short and J 2 bases short, with 10 bases between. In germline, CDR1 is SGHTS, CDR2 YDEGEE. This CDR3 has 14 residues. The DNA for the CDR3 is TGTGCCAGCAGCTGGGAGGACGCCACAGATACGCAGTATTTT. As protein: CASSWEDATDTQYF.

V usage is TRBV4-3 and J usage is TRBJ2-2, with D hard to call. Germline V gene data show CDR1 as LGHNA and CDR2 as YSLEER. Deletions cut 4 bases from V and 1 base from J, with 13 bases between. The CDR3 loop spans 16 amino acids. CDR3 region: CASSLGRTVNTGELFF. The CDR3 DNA sequence: TGCGCCAGCAGCCTAGGACGGACCGTGAACACCGGGGAGCTGTTTTTT.

The chain joins TRBV4-1 to TRBJ2-3; D is tentatively TRBD1 or TRBD2 (5 bases each). Germline V gives CDR1 MGHRA, CDR2 YSYEKL. The V gene lost 1 base and the J gene lost 6 bases, with 14 bases spanning the gap. The CDR3 is made up of 15 amino acids. The CDR3 is CASSQGAGWRDTQYF. CDR3 coding DNA: TGCGCCAGCAGCCAAGGCGCAGGGTGGAGGGATACGCAGTATTTT.

The chain combines TRBV20-1 with TRBJ2-7; D uncertain. The CDR3 is made up of 10 amino acids. Germline assignment: CDR1 DFQATT and CDR2 SNEGSKA (reference sequence). The V and J ends lost 3 bases and 7 bases respectively, with 7 bases between them. CDR3 residues: CSASWGEQYF. The CDR3 bases are TGCAGTGCTAGTTGGGGTGAGCAGTACTTC.

This clone has ten or more counts. The rearrangement links TRBV2 to TRBJ2-1; maybe TRBD1 (6 bases). The CDR3 runs 14 residues. V shed 6 bases and J shed 6 bases, with 15 bases lying between them. CDR1 and CDR2 (germline): SNHLY, FYNNEI. CDR3 sequence (DNA): TGTGCCAGCAGGTCATCCACAGGGTCCAATGAGCAGTTCTTC. This codes for CASRSSTGSNEQFF.

V usage is TRBV6-5 and J usage is TRBJ2-7, with D possibly being TRBD2 (6 bases). CDR1 is MNHEY and CDR2 is SVGAGI in the germline V gene. V was trimmed by 6 bases and J by 2 bases, leaving 17 bases between them. There are 15 residues in the CDR3. The CDR3 reads CASSPGTLRAYEQYF. CDR3 nucleotide sequence: TGTGCCAGCAGCCCCGGGACTCTAAGAGCCTACGAGCAGTACTTC.

This rearrangement joins TRBV28 to TRBJ1-5, with 8 nucleotides matching TRBD1. Germline CDR1 and CDR2: MDHEN and SYDVKM. Trimming at V came to 4 bases and at J to 3 bases, leaving 11 bases not matched to a gene. The CDR3 covers 17 residues. The CDR3 is CASSSSRGRGDNQPQHF. CDR3 bases: TGTGCCAGCAGTTCCAGCAGGGGGCGCGGAGACAATCAGCCCCAGCATTTT.

V is TRBV2 and J is TRBJ1-5; D call uncertain. Trimming removed 9 bases at V and 4 bases at J, with 16 bases between. This CDR3 contains 14 residues. In germline, CDR1 is SNHLY, CDR2 FYNNEI. CDR3 DNA: TGTGCCAGTACTACGGGGATTATTAATCAGCCCCAGCATTTT. Amino acid sequence: CASTTGIINQPQHF.

This chain links TRBV18 with TRBJ2-4; D remains unclear. This CDR3 is 16 amino acids long. Germline loops: CDR1 KGHSH, CDR2 LQKENI. V was pared by 2 bases and J by 4 bases, with 15 bases between. The CDR3 here is CASSPAQTQTKNIQYF. CDR3 DNA sequence: TGTGCCAGCTCACCAGCACAGACGCAAACAAAAAACATTCAGTACTTC. Based on the CDR3 plus reference TRBV18 and TRBJ2-4, the full variable domain is NAGVMQNPRHLVRRRGQEARLRCSPMKGHSHVYWYRQLPEEGLKFMVYLQKENIIDESGMPKERFSAEFPKEGPSILRIQQVVRGDSAAYFCASSPAQTQTKNIQYFGAGTRLSVL.

The chain uses TRBV7-8 and TRBJ2-2; 11 positions match TRBD1. CDR3 length equals 13 residues. Germline V CDR1 and CDR2: SGHVS, FQNEAQ. V lost 10 bases to trimming and J lost 5 bases; unmatched junction nucleotides: 3. This CDR3 reads CATRDRGTGELFF. As DNA, the CDR3 is TGTGCCACCAGGGACAGGGGGACCGGGGAGCTGTTTTTT.